This T cell receptor beta chain was obtained from a study of blood T cell repertoires in COVID-19. Study information: Acute-phase and convalescent COVID-19 samples originated in the United States, Italy and Spain. Sample material is recorded as cDNA or gDNA derived from T cells, B-cell-depleted T cells, or PBMCs.

Enrolled during active infection, Seattle patients were then followed longitudinally. Trimming shortened V by 6 bases and J by 0 bases, and 8 bases separated the two germline ends. The germline gives CDR1 WSHSY, CDR2 SAAADI. This CDR3 region has 14 residues. Authors' processing steps: By means of reference gene primer amplification, nucleated cell counts were estimated. The method was immunoSEQ multiplex PCR; TCRdb's version includes in-frame clones alone and lacks a portion of them. D and trimming come from the DNA, and the V and J calls and clone size come from that table. The sample consists of approximately 300,000 clones, 80% to 85% of them appearing once.

The TCR sequence derives from a person aged 70 to 85 with COVID-19, enrolled during active disease. V and J are TRBV10-2 and TRBJ2-2, with D maybe TRBD1 (6 bases). Sequences were obtained from peripheral blood. CDR3: CASRQGSNTGELFF. The DNA for the CDR3 is TGCGCCAGCAGACAGGGCTCGAACACCGGGGAGCTGTTTTTT.